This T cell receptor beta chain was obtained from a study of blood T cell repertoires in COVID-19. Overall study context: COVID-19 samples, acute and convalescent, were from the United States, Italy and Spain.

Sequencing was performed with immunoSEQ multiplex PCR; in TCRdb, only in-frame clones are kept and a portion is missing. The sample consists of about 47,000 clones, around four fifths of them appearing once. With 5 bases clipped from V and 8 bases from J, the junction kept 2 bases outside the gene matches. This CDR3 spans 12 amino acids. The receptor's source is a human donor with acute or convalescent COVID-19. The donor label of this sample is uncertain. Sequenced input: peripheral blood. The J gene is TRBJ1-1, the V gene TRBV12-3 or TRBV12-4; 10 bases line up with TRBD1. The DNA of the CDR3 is TGTGCCAGCAGTCGGACAGGGGGAGAAGCTTTCTTT. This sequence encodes CASSRTGGEAFF.